These 22 T cell receptor beta chains share one sample of origin, sequenced in a study of OX40 agonist ivuxolimab in advanced cancers. Libraries were prepared by immunoSEQ multiplex PCR; TCRdb keeps only in-frame clonotypes and omits some of them. The table lists some 97,000 clones, about nine tenths of them singletons, with about 0.17% in the top ten. The sequenced sample was CD4+ or CD8+ T cells sorted from blood, obtained in a trial of the OX40 agonist ivuxolimab. These TCRs come from an adult with an advanced solid tumor such as melanoma, head and neck, liver or kidney cancer.

This clone was picked up a small number of times. The chain is built from TRBV9 and TRBJ1-6, with D perhaps matching TRBD1 (5 bases). This CDR3 has 14 residues. The germline gives CDR1 SGDLS, CDR2 YYNGEE. V was shortened by 2 bases and J by 7 bases, with 10 bases between the two germline ends. The CDR3 sequence is CASSVSDTNSPLHF. The CDR3 DNA is TGTGCCAGCAGCGTCTCGGACACCAATTCACCCCTCCACTTT. Variable domain in full (rest from reference TRBV9 and TRBJ1-6): DSGVTQTPKHLITATGQRVTLRCSPRSGDLSVYWYQQSLDQGLQFLIQYYNGEERAKGNILERFSAQQFPDLHSELNLSSLELGDSALYFCASSVSDTNSPLHFGNGTRLTVT.

The J gene is TRBJ2-7, the V gene TRBV6-5; 7 bases line up with TRBD1. Germline V gives CDR1 MNHEY, CDR2 SVGAGI. The CDR3 sequence is 15 residues long. J lost 4 bases, V lost 2 bases, and 8 bases had no gene match. CDR3 sequence: CASSYRDSGKYEQYF. The CDR3 DNA follows: TGTGCCAGCAGTTACCGGGACAGCGGCAAATACGAGCAGTACTTC.

Only one count was recorded for this clone. This chain uses TRBV30 with TRBJ2-1, with 7 bases that match TRBD2. CDR3 length equals 16 residues. CDR1 and CDR2 from the germline V gene are GTSNPN and SVGIG (reference sequence). With 2 bases clipped from V and 4 bases from J, the junction kept 11 bases outside the gene matches. CDR3 coding DNA: TGTGCCTGGAGTCCCCTCGGTGCTAGCGGTTACAATGAGCAGTTCTTC. Its protein is CAWSPLGASGYNEQFF.

The CDR3 DNA follows: TGTGCCAGCAGCCAAGCCGGCCAGGGGACGAACGAGCAGTACTTC. This sequence encodes CASSQAGQGTNEQYF. The gene calls are TRBV4-2 and TRBJ2-7; tentatively, D is TRBD1 (6 bases). The CDR3 consists of 15 residues. From germline, CDR1 is LGHNA and CDR2 YNFKEQ. The ends were cut back, 1 base at V and 5 bases at J, with 15 bases in the middle.

This chain connects TRBV9 to TRBJ2-7; either TRBD1 or TRBD2 may fit D (5 bases each). Trimming left V 2 bases short and J 3 bases short, with 12 bases between. CDR1 and CDR2 (germline): SGDLS, YYNGEE. The CDR3 length is 14 residues. CDR3 sequence: CASSVGTEGYEQYF. The DNA of the CDR3 is TGTGCCAGCAGCGTCGGGACCGAAGGCTACGAGCAGTACTTC. The full variable domain, completed using reference TRBV9 and TRBJ2-7, is DSGVTQTPKHLITATGQRVTLRCSPRSGDLSVYWYQQSLDQGLQFLIQYYNGEERAKGNILERFSAQQFPDLHSELNLSSLELGDSALYFCASSVGTEGYEQYFGPGTRLTVT.

V gene TRBV6-5 combines with J gene TRBJ2-1; TRBD1 matches 10 bases. The CDR3 spans 14 residues. V dropped 6 bases and J dropped 8; count of bases not matched to a gene: 7. Germline loops: CDR1 MNHEY, CDR2 SVGAGI. CDR3 nucleotides: TGTGCCAGCAGACTCGACAGGGGGCTGGATGAGCAGTTCTTC. Its translation is CASRLDRGLDEQFF.

J is TRBJ1-5 and V is TRBV6-1; the D gene is possibly TRBD1 (6 bases). The CDR3 has 15 residues. CDR1 MNHNS and CDR2 SASEGT come from the germline V gene. V was cut by 5 bases and J by 3 bases, with 14 bases left in between. CDR3 nucleotide sequence: TGTGCCAGCAGTAAGGCCGGACAGATCAATCAGCCCCAGCATTTT. It codes for CASSKAGQINQPQHF.

The chain recombines TRBV18 with TRBJ1-2; unclear D gene. This CDR3 comprises 15 residues. Germline V lookup: CDR1 KGHSH, CDR2 LQKENI. The V end was cut by 3 bases, the J end by 2 bases, with 13 bases between. CDR3 loop: CASSPIIGANYGYTF. In nucleotides, the CDR3 is TGTGCCAGCTCACCGATCATCGGCGCGAACTATGGCTACACCTTC.

V gene TRBV9 combines with J gene TRBJ2-3; the D call may be TRBD1 or TRBD2 (5 bases each). The V end lost 0 bases, the J end lost 9 bases, and 11 bases lay between the germline ends. The CDR3 runs 13 residues. Germline assignment: CDR1 SGDLS and CDR2 YYNGEE. This CDR3 is CASSVGGPGTQYF. In nucleotides, the CDR3 is TGTGCCAGCAGCGTAGGGGGACCAGGGACGCAGTATTTT.

This chain links TRBV5-4 with TRBJ1-5; 7 bases fit TRBD1. The CDR3 extends over 13 amino acids. The germline gives CDR1 SGHNT, CDR2 YYREEE (reference sequence). Trimming took 4 bases from V and 4 from J; bases not matched to a gene: 2. CDR3 DNA sequence: TGTGCCAGCAGCCCGGGACAGAATCAGCCCCAGCATTTT. This sequence encodes CASSPGQNQPQHF. The full variable domain, rest sourced from reference TRBV5-4 and TRBJ1-5, is ETGVTQSPTHLIKTRGQQVTLRCSSQSGHNTVSWYQQALGQGPQFIFQYYREEENGRGNFPPRFSGLQFPNYSSELNVNALELDDSALYLCASSPGQNQPQHFGDGTRLSIL.

This clone was seen more than once but under ten times. Other DNA sequences in this specimen translate into the identical CDR3. The chain links TRBV6-1 to TRBJ1-5; no clear D. The germline V gene encodes CDR1 MNHNS and CDR2 SASEGT. Trimming shortened V by 7 bases and J by 2 bases, and 6 bases separated the two germline ends. This CDR3 has 12 amino acids. DNA for the CDR3: TGTGCCAGCACAAGGGGCAATCAGCCCCAGCATTTT. Translated, it gives CASTRGNQPQHF.

In this sample, this clone turned up once. V gene TRBV30 combines with J gene TRBJ2-7; a weak D match, TRBD1 (6 bases). This CDR3 comprises 12 residues. V was cut by 4 bases and J by 5 bases, with 12 bases left in between. CDR1 and CDR2 (germline): GTSNPN, SVGIG (reference sequence). The CDR3 region is CAWNRVSNEQYF. In DNA form, the CDR3 reads TGTGCCTGGAACAGGGTTAGCAACGAGCAGTACTTC.

The rearrangement uses TRBV7-9 and TRBJ1-2; no reliable D call. The CDR3 spans 14 residues. Between the trimmed V and J ends, which lost 1 base and 4 bases, there was a span of 10 bases. Looked up from germline, CDR1 is SEHNR and CDR2 is FQNEAQ (reference sequence). The CDR3 sequence is CASSLEWTVYGYTF. In DNA, the CDR3 is TGTGCCAGCAGCTTAGAATGGACGGTCTATGGCTACACCTTC.

This chain connects TRBV7-6 to TRBJ2-1; TRBD2 aligns across 8 bases. In germline, CDR1 is SGHVS, CDR2 FNYEAQ. With 1 base clipped from V and 3 bases from J, the junction kept 8 bases outside the gene matches. The CDR3 extends over 17 amino acids. For the CDR3, the DNA is TGTGCCAGCAGCTTAGTGGACCCCGGGACTAGCTACAATGAGCAGTTCTTC. Translating it yields CASSLVDPGTSYNEQFF. Drawing the rest from reference TRBV7-6 and TRBJ2-1, the complete variable domain is GAGVSQSPRYKVTKRGQDVALRCDPISGHVSLYWYRQALGQGPEFLTYFNYEAQQDKSGLPNDRFSAERPEGSISTLTIQRTEQRDSAMYRCASSLVDPGTSYNEQFFGPGTRLTVL.

This chain's CDR3 is CASSPGQGQETQYF. As DNA, the CDR3 is TGTGCCAGTAGTCCTGGACAGGGGCAAGAGACCCAGTACTTC. The chain is built from TRBV19 and TRBJ2-5; 9 nucleotides line up with TRBD1. The CDR3 sequence is 14 residues long. Germline V lookup: CDR1 LNHDA, CDR2 SQIVND (reference sequence). J lost 2 bases, V lost 5 bases, and 3 bases had no gene match.

With respect to this clone: This same CDR3 is encoded by further DNA sequences in the sample. J is TRBJ1-2 and V is TRBV7-2, with D maybe TRBD1 (5 bases). The CDR3 has 14 amino acids. Trimming cost V 1 base and J 4 bases, with 10 bases left between them. Germline V gives CDR1 SGHTA, CDR2 FQGNSA. DNA for the CDR3: TGTGCCAGCAGCTTAGGGGGGGATAGCTATGGCTACACCTTC. Translated: CASSLGGDSYGYTF.

V and J are TRBV2 and TRBJ1-1, with D possibly being TRBD1 (5 bases). Germline V gives CDR1 SNHLY, CDR2 FYNNEI. The CDR3 sequence is 14 residues long. The V and J ends lost 6 bases and 1 base respectively, with 12 bases between them. CDR3 protein: CASRPTTGNTEAFF. CDR3 DNA: TGTGCCAGCAGACCTACCACAGGGAACACTGAAGCTTTCTTT.

The V call is TRBV27, the J call TRBJ1-2; 9 bases map to TRBD1. The CDR3 has 14 residues. The junction had 3 bases not matched to a gene; V was cut back by 5 bases and J by 2 bases. Germline V gene data show CDR1 as MNHEY and CDR2 as SMNVEV (reference sequence). Here the CDR3 reads CASSQGTGNYGYTF. For the CDR3, the DNA is TGTGCCAGCAGTCAAGGGACAGGGAACTATGGCTACACCTTC.

The chain employs TRBV27 and TRBJ1-4; TRBD1 matches 9 bases. Germline lookup yields CDR1 MNHEY and CDR2 SMNVEV (reference sequence). V was pared by 2 bases and J by 6 bases, with 7 bases of the junction left unmatched. The CDR3 is made up of 16 amino acids. The CDR3 region is CASSLRIGTGYEKLFF. The CDR3 coding sequence is TGTGCCAGCAGTTTACGGATCGGGACAGGGTATGAAAAACTGTTTTTT.

The chain combines TRBV6-6 with TRBJ2-7; the D is unclear. V was clipped by 5 bases and J by 3 bases, with 8 bases between them. From germline, CDR1 is MNHNY and CDR2 SVGAGI (reference sequence). The CDR3 consists of 12 residues. The CDR3 is CASSQISYEQYF. The CDR3 bases are TGTGCCAGCAGTCAAATAAGCTACGAGCAGTACTTC.

This sequence joins TRBV5-6 and TRBJ2-1; TRBD2 might be the D (6 bases). The CDR3 length is 15 residues. From germline, CDR1 is SGHDT and CDR2 YYEEEE. V lost 1 base and J lost 5, with 13 bases in between. CDR3 region: CASSLLYGRNNEQFF. The DNA for the CDR3 is TGTGCCAGCAGCTTGCTGTACGGGAGAAACAATGAGCAGTTCTTC.

The V call is TRBV5-1, the J call TRBJ1-1; D unclear. The CDR3 is 14 amino acids. With 3 bases removed from V and 1 base from J, the gap between germline ends came to 10 bases. Per the germline V gene, CDR1 is SGHRS and CDR2 is YFSETQ. CDR3 sequence reads: CASSSGNSNTEAFF. CDR3 sequence (DNA): TGCGCCAGCAGCTCGGGGAACTCGAACACTGAAGCTTTCTTT.